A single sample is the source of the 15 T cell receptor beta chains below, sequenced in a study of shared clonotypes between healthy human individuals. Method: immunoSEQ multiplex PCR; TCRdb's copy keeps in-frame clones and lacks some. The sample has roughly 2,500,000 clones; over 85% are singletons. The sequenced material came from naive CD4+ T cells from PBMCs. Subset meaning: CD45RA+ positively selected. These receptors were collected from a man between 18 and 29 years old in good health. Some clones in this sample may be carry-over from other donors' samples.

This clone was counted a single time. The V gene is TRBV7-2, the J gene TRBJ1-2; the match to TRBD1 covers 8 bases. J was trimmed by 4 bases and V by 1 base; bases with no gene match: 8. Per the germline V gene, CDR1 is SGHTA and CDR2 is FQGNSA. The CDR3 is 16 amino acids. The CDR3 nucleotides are TGTGCCAGCAGCTTAGGTCCGGTAGGACAGGGCTATGGCTACACCTTC. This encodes CASSLGPVGQGYGYTF.

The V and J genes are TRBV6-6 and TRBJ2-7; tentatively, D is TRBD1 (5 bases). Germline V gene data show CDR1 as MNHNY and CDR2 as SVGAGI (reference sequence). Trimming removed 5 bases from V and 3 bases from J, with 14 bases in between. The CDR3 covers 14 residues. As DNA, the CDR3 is TGTGCCAGCAGTACCCCAGGGCGGAACTACGAGCAGTACTTC. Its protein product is CASSTPGRNYEQYF.

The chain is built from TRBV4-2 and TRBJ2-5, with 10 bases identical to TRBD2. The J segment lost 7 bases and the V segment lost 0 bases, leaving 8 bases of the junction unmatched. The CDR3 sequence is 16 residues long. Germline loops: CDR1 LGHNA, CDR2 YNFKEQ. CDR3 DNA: TGTGCCAGCAGCCAAGATCGGGCAAGCGGGAGGGGGACCCAGTACTTC. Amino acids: CASSQDRASGRGTQYF.

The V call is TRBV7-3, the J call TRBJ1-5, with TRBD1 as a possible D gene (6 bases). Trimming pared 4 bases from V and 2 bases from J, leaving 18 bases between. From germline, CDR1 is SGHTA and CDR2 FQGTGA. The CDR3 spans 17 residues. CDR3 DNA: TGTGCCAGCAGCTCCCTGGGGGGACACAGGCGCAATCAGCCCCAGCATTTT. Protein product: CASSSLGGHRRNQPQHF.

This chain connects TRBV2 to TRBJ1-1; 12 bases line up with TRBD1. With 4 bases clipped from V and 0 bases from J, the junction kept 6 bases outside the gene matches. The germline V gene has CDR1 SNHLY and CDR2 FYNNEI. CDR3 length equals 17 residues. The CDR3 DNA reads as TGTGCCAGCAGTGCTGCCGGGACAGGGGGCTTGAACACTGAAGCTTTCTTT. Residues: CASSAAGTGGLNTEAFF.

The CDR3 protein is CAISGSGSSSYEQYF. The CDR3 coding sequence is TGTGCCATCAGTGGCTCGGGGAGCAGCTCCTACGAGCAGTACTTC. V is TRBV10-3 and J is TRBJ2-7, with D tentatively TRBD2 (5 bases). With 4 bases removed from V and 0 bases from J, the gap between germline ends came to 13 bases. Germline V gives CDR1 ENHRY, CDR2 SYGVKD. The CDR3 has 15 residues.

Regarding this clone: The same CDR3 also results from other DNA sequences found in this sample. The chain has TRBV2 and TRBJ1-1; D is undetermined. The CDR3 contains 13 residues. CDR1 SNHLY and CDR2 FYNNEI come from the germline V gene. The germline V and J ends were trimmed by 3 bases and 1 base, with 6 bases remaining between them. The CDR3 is CASSEEGNTEAFF. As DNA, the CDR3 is TGTGCCAGCAGTGAGGAGGGGAACACTGAAGCTTTCTTT.

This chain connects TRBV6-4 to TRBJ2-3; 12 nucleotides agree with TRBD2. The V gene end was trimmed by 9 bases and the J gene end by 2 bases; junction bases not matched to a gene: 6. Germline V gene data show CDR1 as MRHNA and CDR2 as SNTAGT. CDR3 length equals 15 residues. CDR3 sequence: CASRTSGMNTDTQYF. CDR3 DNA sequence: TGTGCCAGTAGGACTAGCGGGATGAACACAGATACGCAGTATTTT.

CDR3 loop: CASSFLPGGYQPQHF. The DNA of the CDR3 is TGTGCCAGCAGTTTCCTGCCAGGGGGTTATCAGCCCCAGCATTTT. The chain is built from TRBV28 and TRBJ1-5, with 7 bases fitting TRBD1. The length of the CDR3 is 15 residues. Germline V gives CDR1 MDHEN, CDR2 SYDVKM. Losses at the gene ends were 3 bases for V and 5 bases for J; bases not matched to a gene: 7.

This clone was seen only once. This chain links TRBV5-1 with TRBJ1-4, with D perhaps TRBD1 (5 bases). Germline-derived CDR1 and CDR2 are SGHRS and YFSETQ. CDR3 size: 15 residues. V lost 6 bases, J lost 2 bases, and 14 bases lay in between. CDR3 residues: CASTPTGWTNEKLFF. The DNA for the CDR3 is TGCGCCAGCACCCCTACAGGATGGACTAATGAAAAACTGTTTTTT.

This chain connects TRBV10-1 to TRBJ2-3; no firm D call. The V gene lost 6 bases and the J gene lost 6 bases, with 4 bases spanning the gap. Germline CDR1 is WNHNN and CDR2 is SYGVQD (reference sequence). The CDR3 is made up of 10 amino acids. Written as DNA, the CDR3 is TGCGCCAGCAGGGGGGATACGCAGTATTTT. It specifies CASRGDTQYF.

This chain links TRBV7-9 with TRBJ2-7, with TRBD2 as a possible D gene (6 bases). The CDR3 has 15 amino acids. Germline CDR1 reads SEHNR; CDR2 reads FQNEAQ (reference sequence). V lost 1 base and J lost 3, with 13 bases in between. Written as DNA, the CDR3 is TGTGCCAGCAGCTTAGGGTCACTAGCCGACTACGAGCAGTACTTC. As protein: CASSLGSLADYEQYF.

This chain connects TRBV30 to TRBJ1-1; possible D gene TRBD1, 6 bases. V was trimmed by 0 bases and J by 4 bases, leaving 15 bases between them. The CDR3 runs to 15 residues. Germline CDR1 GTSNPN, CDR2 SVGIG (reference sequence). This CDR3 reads CAWSVAGPGATEAFF. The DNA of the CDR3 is TGTGCCTGGAGTGTAGCGGGTCCGGGGGCCACTGAAGCTTTCTTT.

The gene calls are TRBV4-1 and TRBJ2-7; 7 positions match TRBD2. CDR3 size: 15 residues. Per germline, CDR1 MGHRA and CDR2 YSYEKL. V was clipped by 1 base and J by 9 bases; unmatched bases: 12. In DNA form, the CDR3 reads TGCGCCAGCAGCCAAGGGTACCTAGCGGACGGTGGGCAGTACTTC. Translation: CASSQGYLADGGQYF.

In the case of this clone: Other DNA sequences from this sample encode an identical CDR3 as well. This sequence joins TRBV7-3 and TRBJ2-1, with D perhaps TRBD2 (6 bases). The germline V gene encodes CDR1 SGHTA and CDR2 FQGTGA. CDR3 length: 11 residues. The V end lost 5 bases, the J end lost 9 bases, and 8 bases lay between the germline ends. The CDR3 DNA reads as TGTGCCAGCAGCACCGGGGGTGAGCAGTTCTTC. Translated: CASSTGGEQFF.